The T cell receptor beta chain under discussion was sequenced for a study of cytomegalovirus exposure and HLA in healthy donors. Study-level findings and limits: There were some public TCRs occurring in many donors, but most TCR sequences were rare.

This clone was observed a few times. Its matching antigen is unknown. A 120-subject validation cohort, separate from the roughly 670-subject first cohort, supplied the donors. J lost 5 bases, V lost 2 bases, and 5 bases had no gene match. The germline V gene has CDR1 MNHEY and CDR2 SMNVEV (reference sequence). The CDR3 length is 14 residues. Generated by immunoSEQ multiplex PCR, the TCRdb table keeps only in-frame clones and is missing some. The sample holds about 360,000 clones, 86% seen once. The source of this sequence is a woman aged 18 to 35 in good health and CMV-seronegative. The chain carries TRBV27 and TRBJ2-7; 8 nucleotides match TRBD2. Sequencing was performed on PBMCs. CDR3 region: CASSLGTRIDEQYF. The CDR3 coding sequence is TGTGCCAGCAGTTTAGGGACTAGGATCGACGAGCAGTACTTC.